The 9 T cell receptor beta chains reported below all come from one sample, sequenced in a study of somatic mutations in cytotoxic T cells in rheumatoid arthritis. TCRdb keeps only in-frame clones here, not all; method: immunoSEQ multiplex PCR. The data contain under 20,000 clones, around 85% of them singletons. Specimen: CD8+ T cells sorted from blood. Receptor source: a woman aged 35 to 49 with rheumatoid arthritis.

This clone was observed a handful of times. This CDR3 is CSVGAGENYEQYF. Written as DNA, the CDR3 is TGCAGCGTTGGAGCAGGGGAAAACTACGAGCAGTACTTC. The V call is TRBV29-1, the J call TRBJ2-7, with D perhaps TRBD1 (6 bases). The length of the CDR3 is 13 residues. CDR1 and CDR2 from the germline V gene are SQVTM and ANQGSEA. Trimming shortened V by 4 bases and J by 3 bases, and 13 bases separated the two germline ends.

The genes are TRBV4-1 and TRBJ2-7, with a weak D call TRBD1 (5 bases). Germline CDR1 MGHRA, CDR2 YSYEKL. CDR3 length: 14 amino acids. V shed 0 bases and J shed 3 bases, with 9 bases lying between them. CDR3 coding DNA: TGCGCCAGCAGCCAAGAGCCAGGGCTCTACGAGCAGTACTTC. It specifies CASSQEPGLYEQYF.

This chain uses TRBV7-9 with TRBJ2-1; 12 bases are a match to TRBD2. The CDR3 totals 17 residues. Germline loops: CDR1 SEHNR, CDR2 FQNEAQ (reference sequence). The V segment lost 4 bases and the J segment 7 bases; nucleotides outside the gene matches: 11. As DNA, the CDR3 is TGTGCCAGCAGCTCCTCTAGCGGGGGGGCCGAGGATAATGAGCAGTTCTTC. Its protein product is CASSSSSGGAEDNEQFF.

This clone was observed once. The rearrangement uses TRBV7-9 and TRBJ1-1; tentative D call: TRBD1 (6 bases). The CDR3 totals 15 residues. The V gene lost 4 bases and the J gene lost 7 bases, with 19 bases spanning the gap. The germline V gene encodes CDR1 SEHNR and CDR2 FQNEAQ (reference sequence). The CDR3 loop reads CASSYLGGGQGEAFF. In DNA form, the CDR3 reads TGTGCCAGCAGCTACTTGGGGGGGGGCCAGGGTGAAGCTTTCTTT.

The rearrangement uses TRBV30 and TRBJ2-7; D not certain. The germline V gene has CDR1 GTSNPN and CDR2 SVGIG (reference sequence). This CDR3 region has 14 residues. The V and J ends lost 8 bases and 1 base respectively, with 18 bases between them. The CDR3 DNA is TGTGCCGGAGCCCCCGGCCCCCATTCCTACGAGCAGTACTTC. The encoded protein is CAGAPGPHSYEQYF.

The V and J genes are TRBV5-4 and TRBJ2-1, with D unresolved. Between the trimmed V and J ends, which lost 0 bases and 8 bases, there was a span of 9 bases. CDR1 SGHNT and CDR2 YYREEE come from the germline V gene (reference sequence). The CDR3 has 13 residues. DNA for the CDR3: TGTGCCAGCAGCTTGGAACAAATCGATGAGCAGTTCTTC. Residues: CASSLEQIDEQFF.

This rearrangement joins TRBV6-5 to TRBJ1-2; 8 nucleotides match TRBD1. The V and J ends lost 5 bases and 5 bases, in that order; junction bases with no gene match: 7. The CDR3 extends over 14 amino acids. Germline CDR1 MNHEY, CDR2 SVGAGI. CDR3 nucleotides: TGTGCCAGCAGTATGGACAGGGTCTCATATGGCTACACCTTC. This translates into CASSMDRVSYGYTF.

V is TRBV7-2 and J is TRBJ2-7; possibly TRBD2 for D (5 bases). Germline loops: CDR1 SGHTA, CDR2 FQGNSA. This CDR3 region has 17 residues. V lost 4 bases and J 4 bases, leaving 23 bases between the germline ends. CDR3 residues: CASSSTLPGLQPYEQYF. CDR3 nucleotides: TGTGCCAGCAGCTCCACCCTACCCGGACTGCAACCATACGAGCAGTACTTC. Looking up the rest from reference TRBV7-2 and TRBJ2-7 gives the full variable domain: GAGVSQSPSNKVTEKGKDVELRCDPISGHTALYWYRQSLGQGLEFLIYFQGNSAPDKSGLPSDRFSAERTGGSVSTLTIQRTQQEDSAVYLCASSSTLPGLQPYEQYFGPGTRLTVT.

This clone was detected only a few times. This chain links TRBV29-1 with TRBJ1-1, with D unclear. Trimming stripped 5 bases from V and 0 bases from J, with 10 bases between. In germline, CDR1 is SQVTM, CDR2 ANQGSEA. This CDR3 spans 13 amino acids. In nucleotides, the CDR3 is TGCAGCGTTTTCCCGGGGTTGAACACTGAAGCTTTCTTT. The encoded protein is CSVFPGLNTEAFF.